The next 16 T cell receptor beta chains were all read from a single sample in a study of blood T cell repertoires in COVID-19. Clones were read by immunoSEQ multiplex PCR, and TCRdb kept only the in-frame ones, dropping some. The repertoire has a few hundred thousand clones, 80% to 90% of them found once; the top ten carry approximately 2%. The sequenced material came from peripheral blood. The receptors shown here come from a young man with active or convalescent COVID-19.

The chain has TRBV5-6 and TRBJ1-5, with D possibly matching TRBD1 (5 bases). Trimming removed 6 bases from V and 7 bases from J, with 17 bases in between. The CDR3 sequence is 14 residues long. Germline V gene sequence: CDR1 SGHDT, CDR2 YYEEEE. CDR3 DNA sequence: TGTGCCAGCACTCGGGGGGAGGGCGGGCAGCCCCAGCATTTT. Its translation is CASTRGEGGQPQHF.

The V call is TRBV6-5, the J call TRBJ2-7, with TRBD1 identical over 10 bases. From germline, CDR1 is MNHEY and CDR2 SVGAGI. V lost 6 bases and J lost 6; bases outside the gene matches: 11. The CDR3 has 15 residues. CDR3 sequence (DNA): TGTGCCAGCAGAGAGCCCGGGACAGGGGTCGGCGAGCAGTACTTC. Its protein product is CASREPGTGVGEQYF.

This rearrangement joins TRBV29-1 to TRBJ1-3; 11 bases match TRBD1. CDR3 size: 14 residues. The germline V gene encodes CDR1 SQVTM and CDR2 ANQGSEA. The V and J ends lost 4 bases and 2 bases, in that order; junction bases with no gene match: 1. For the CDR3, the DNA is TGCAGCGTTGGGGACAGGGGGACTGGAAACACCATATATTTT. Residues: CSVGDRGTGNTIYF.

This clone was seen more than once but under ten times. V and J are TRBV4-1 and TRBJ1-2, with D possibly being TRBD1 (5 bases). With 0 bases removed from V and 7 bases from J, the gap between germline ends came to 12 bases. The CDR3 runs to 14 residues. Looked up from germline, CDR1 is MGHRA and CDR2 is YSYEKL. Here the CDR3 DNA reads TGCGCCAGCAGCCAAGAAGGACAAGTTCGTGGCTACACCTTC. It yields the protein CASSQEGQVRGYTF.

V usage is TRBV9 and J usage is TRBJ2-7, with a possible D match to TRBD1 (6 bases). There are 13 residues in the CDR3. The V end lost 3 bases, the J end lost 2 bases, and 9 bases lay between the germline ends. Germline V lookup: CDR1 SGDLS, CDR2 YYNGEE. CDR3 amino acids: CASSDGQTYEQYF. CDR3 nucleotide sequence: TGTGCCAGCAGCGACGGACAGACCTACGAGCAGTACTTC.

This clone was seen a handful of times. The chain uses TRBV5-5 and TRBJ1-2, with 9 nucleotides matching TRBD1. The CDR3 sequence is 17 residues long. Germline lookup yields CDR1 SGHKS and CDR2 YYEKEE (reference sequence). With V trimmed by 0 bases and J by 4 bases, 10 bases remained unmatched. The CDR3: CASSLGGQGVTIYGYTF. CDR3 nucleotide sequence: TGTGCCAGCAGCTTGGGGGGACAGGGTGTTACAATCTATGGCTACACCTTC. Supplemented by reference TRBV5-5 and TRBJ1-2, the full variable domain reads DAGVTQSPTHLIKTRGQQVTLRCSPISGHKSVSWYQQVLGQGPQFIFQYYEKEERGRGNFPDRFSARQFPNYSSELNVNALLLGDSALYLCASSLGGQGVTIYGYTFGSGTRLTVV.

V gene TRBV27 combines with J gene TRBJ2-1, with D maybe TRBD2 (5 bases). The germline V gene encodes CDR1 MNHEY and CDR2 SMNVEV (reference sequence). V shed 6 bases and J shed 0 bases, with 6 bases lying between them. The CDR3 contains 13 residues. CDR3 loop: CASRRASYNEQFF. The DNA for the CDR3 is TGTGCCAGCAGGAGGGCCTCCTACAATGAGCAGTTCTTC.

This chain links TRBV13 with TRBJ2-7; D is uncertain. Trimming left V 2 bases short and J 1 base short, with 9 bases between. The CDR3 is 14 residues long. The germline V gene encodes CDR1 PRHDT and CDR2 FYEKMQ (reference sequence). The CDR3 loop is CASSLSGPSYEQYF. The CDR3 DNA reads as TGTGCCAGCAGCTTATCAGGCCCTTCCTACGAGCAGTACTTC. Based on the CDR3 plus reference TRBV13 and TRBJ2-7, the full variable domain is AAGVIQSPRHLIKEKRETATLKCYPIPRHDTVYWYQQGPGQDPQFLISFYEKMQSDKGSIPDRFSAQQFSDYHSELNMSSLELGDSALYFCASSLSGPSYEQYFGPGTRLTVT.

The chain carries TRBV2 and TRBJ2-5, with D tentatively TRBD1 (7 bases). Looked up from germline, CDR1 is SNHLY and CDR2 is FYNNEI. CDR3 length equals 12 residues. Trimming took 11 bases from V and 1 from J, leaving 11 bases between them. The CDR3 bases are TGTGCCTCAGGGGGACTCCAAGAGACCCAGTACTTC. Translated, it gives CASGGLQETQYF.

This clone was observed once. The genes are TRBV4-1 and TRBJ2-7; tentative D call: TRBD2 (5 bases). Germline CDR1 MGHRA, CDR2 YSYEKL. The CDR3 consists of 15 residues. The ends were cut back, 4 bases at V and 0 bases at J, with 13 bases in the middle. Written as DNA, the CDR3 is TGCGCCAGCAGCCGAGAGGACGGGAACTCCTACGAGCAGTACTTC. It is translated as CASSREDGNSYEQYF.

The chain links TRBV9 to TRBJ1-1; D perhaps matches TRBD1 (5 bases). This CDR3 region has 16 residues. V dropped 0 bases and J dropped 1 base, with 13 bases sitting between them. The V gene's germline CDR1 is SGDLS and CDR2 YYNGEE. CDR3 DNA sequence: TGTGCCAGCAGCGTAGACGGGGGGTACCCGAACACTGAAGCTTTCTTT. Residues: CASSVDGGYPNTEAFF.

The chain carries TRBV11-2 and TRBJ2-1, with D perhaps TRBD2 (6 bases). CDR1 and CDR2 (germline): SGHAT, FQNNGV. The CDR3 extends over 17 amino acids. Trimming took 5 bases from V and 3 from J, leaving 20 bases between them. The CDR3 DNA is TGTGCCAGCAGCCCCCCACGCGGGGAGCCGCTCTACAATGAGCAGTTCTTC. Its protein product is CASSPPRGEPLYNEQFF.

The chain uses TRBV30 and TRBJ2-3; TRBD1 matches at 7 bases. This CDR3 region has 15 residues. The J segment lost 0 bases and the V segment lost 4 bases, leaving 7 bases of the junction unmatched. Germline CDR1 reads GTSNPN; CDR2 reads SVGIG (reference sequence). In nucleotides, the CDR3 is TGTGCCTGGAATGGGGACAGCGTTAGCACAGATACGCAGTATTTT. Protein product: CAWNGDSVSTDTQYF.

The chain links TRBV7-2 to TRBJ1-4, with a tentative D call TRBD1 (6 bases). Germline CDR1 is SGHTA and CDR2 is FQGNSA. The germline V and J ends were trimmed by 1 base and 9 bases, with 9 bases remaining between them. CDR3 length: 13 amino acids. CDR3 DNA: TGTGCCAGCAGCTTAGAACAGGGAAAAAAACTGTTTTTT. Residues: CASSLEQGKKLFF.

The table lists this clone with a count of one. V usage is TRBV7-2 and J usage is TRBJ2-3; no clear D gene. Per germline, CDR1 SGHTA and CDR2 FQGNSA. The CDR3 totals 16 residues. Trimming shortened V by 1 base and J by 0 bases, and 11 bases separated the two germline ends. This CDR3 reads CASSLGVHASTDTQYF. The DNA of the CDR3 is TGTGCCAGCAGCTTAGGAGTTCACGCTAGCACAGATACGCAGTATTTT.

The J gene is TRBJ2-7, the V gene TRBV10-1, with 8 nucleotides matching TRBD1. The CDR3 spans 16 residues. V lost 2 bases, J lost 5 bases, and 11 bases stayed unmatched. Per germline, CDR1 WNHNN and CDR2 SYGVQD (reference sequence). The chain's CDR3 is CASSETHSTGANEQYF. For the CDR3, the DNA is TGCGCCAGCAGTGAGACCCACTCGACAGGGGCGAACGAGCAGTACTTC.